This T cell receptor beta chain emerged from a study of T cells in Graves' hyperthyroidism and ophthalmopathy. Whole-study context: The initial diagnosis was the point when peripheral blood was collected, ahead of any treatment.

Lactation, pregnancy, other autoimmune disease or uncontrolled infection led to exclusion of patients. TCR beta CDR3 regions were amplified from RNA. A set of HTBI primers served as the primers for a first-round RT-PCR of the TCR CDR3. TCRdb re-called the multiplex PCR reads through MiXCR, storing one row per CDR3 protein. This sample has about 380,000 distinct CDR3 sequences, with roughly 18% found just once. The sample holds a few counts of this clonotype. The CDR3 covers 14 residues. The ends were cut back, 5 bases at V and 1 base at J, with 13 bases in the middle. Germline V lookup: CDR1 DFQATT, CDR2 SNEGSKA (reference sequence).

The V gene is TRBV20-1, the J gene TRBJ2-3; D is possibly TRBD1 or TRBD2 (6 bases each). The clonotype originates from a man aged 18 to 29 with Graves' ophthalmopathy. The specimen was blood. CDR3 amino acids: CSALGGPGTDTQYF. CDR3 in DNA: TGCAGTGCTTTGGGGGGCCCGGGCACAGATACGCAGTATTTT.